The TCR beta chain described here comes from a study of blood T cell repertoires in COVID-19. Study overall: Sites across the United States, Italy and Spain contributed samples from acute and convalescent COVID-19.

TCRdb's table, derived via immunoSEQ multiplex PCR, lists solely in-frame clones and lacks some. The table lists roughly 180,000 clones, over 75% of them singletons. Germline-derived CDR1 and CDR2 are LNHDA and SQIVND (reference sequence). This CDR3 has 15 amino acids. J lost 1 base, V lost 5 bases, and 7 bases had no gene match. Enrolled through a virtual design, the participants were between about 18 and 100 years of age and came from under 25 US areas. Participants' own reports of clinical history determined their cohort assignment. What the recovered Cohort 3 donors had was two negative PCRs, clearance, or symptom resolution.

The clonotype was recovered from a man aged 50-59 years who had recovered from COVID-19. This chain joins TRBV19 and TRBJ2-7; 8 positions match TRBD1. Specimen: PBMCs or T cells enriched from blood (not recorded which). The DNA of the CDR3 is TGTGCCAGTAGTTCGACAGGGGCTCTTTCCTACGAGCAGTACTTC. Protein product: CASSSTGALSYEQYF.